Following are 30 T cell receptor beta chains from one sample sequenced in a study of CD8+ T cells in alopecia areata. After isolation, RNA underwent reverse transcription to generate cDNA as the sequencing template. Clones were read by immunoSEQ multiplex PCR, and TCRdb kept only the in-frame ones, dropping some. Here the sample spans 100,000 to 140,000 clones, 84% being singletons. Treatment denoted: oral pan-JAK inhibitor, 5-10 mg twice daily. The starting material was CD8+ T cells sorted from blood, obtained at week 24, from a patient treated with tofacitinib. Receptor source: a human donor with alopecia areata.

The chain combines TRBV5-6 with TRBJ2-1; D may be TRBD2 (5 bases). V shed 4 bases and J shed 12 bases, with 20 bases lying between them. The germline gives CDR1 SGHDT, CDR2 YYEEEE. This CDR3 has 14 residues. CDR3 coding DNA: TGTGCCAGCAGCCCACCGGACTCCGATTTGGGGCAGTTCTTC. This sequence encodes CASSPPDSDLGQFF.

This chain links TRBV27 with TRBJ1-1, with D unresolved. Looked up from germline, CDR1 is MNHEY and CDR2 is SMNVEV (reference sequence). The CDR3 is made up of 12 amino acids. V lost 4 bases to trimming and J lost 8 bases, with 11 bases between them. The CDR3 is CASSWIGREAFF. In DNA, the CDR3 is TGTGCCAGCAGTTGGATTGGCAGGGAAGCTTTCTTT.

The rearrangement links TRBV6-1 to TRBJ1-2; D might be TRBD1 (5 bases). CDR3 length equals 11 residues. CDR1 and CDR2 from the germline V gene are MNHNS and SASEGT. The germline V and J ends were trimmed by 10 bases and 3 bases, with 9 bases remaining between them. CDR3 region: CANQGHYGYTF. The CDR3 DNA reads TGTGCCAACCAGGGTCACTATGGCTACACCTTC.

This chain connects TRBV27 to TRBJ2-7, with 9 bases that match TRBD2. The V gene end was trimmed by 5 bases and the J gene end by 4 bases; junction bases not matched to a gene: 9. The CDR3 spans 15 residues. Germline CDR1 reads MNHEY; CDR2 reads SMNVEV (reference sequence). This CDR3 is CASSTAAGGGYEQYF. The CDR3 DNA is TGTGCCAGCAGTACGGCAGCGGGGGGTGGTTACGAGCAGTACTTC.

The J gene is TRBJ2-1, the V gene TRBV29-1; weak D call: TRBD2 (6 bases). Deletions cut 0 bases from V and 6 bases from J, with 18 bases between. CDR3 length: 16 residues. Germline loops: CDR1 SQVTM, CDR2 ANQGSEA. The CDR3 region is CSVEEASEGLGNEQFF. The DNA for the CDR3 is TGCAGCGTTGAAGAGGCTAGCGAAGGTTTGGGCAATGAGCAGTTCTTC.

This clone was picked up one time. The chain is built from TRBV27 and TRBJ1-5, with no clear D. The germline gives CDR1 MNHEY, CDR2 SMNVEV (reference sequence). V lost 5 bases to trimming and J lost 0 bases, with 8 bases between them. The CDR3 is 14 amino acids. The CDR3 here is CASSPIDSNQPQHF. In DNA form, the CDR3 reads TGTGCCAGCAGTCCGATTGATAGCAATCAGCCCCAGCATTTT.

The chain recombines TRBV7-2 with TRBJ1-2; 10 nucleotides align to TRBD1. The CDR3 spans 17 residues. Germline lookup yields CDR1 SGHTA and CDR2 FQGNSA. V was pared by 5 bases and J by 8 bases, with 17 bases of the junction left unmatched. CDR3 DNA sequence: TGTGCCAGCAGCGGCGCCGGGACAGGGGCTTTTTCGTACGGCTACACCTTC. Its translation: CASSGAGTGAFSYGYTF.

V gene TRBV4-1 combines with J gene TRBJ2-2, with no clear D. CDR1 is MGHRA and CDR2 is YSYEKL in the germline V gene. V lost 1 base to trimming and J lost 7 bases, with 7 bases between them. The CDR3 is 13 amino acids. The chain's CDR3 is CASSQAPRGELFF. The CDR3 DNA reads TGCGCCAGCAGCCAAGCACCCCGCGGGGAGCTGTTTTTT.

The CDR3 protein is CSVVIGSGGYHNEQFF. CDR3 sequence (DNA): TGCAGCGTTGTGATCGGTAGCGGGGGTTATCACAATGAGCAGTTCTTC. The J gene is TRBJ2-1, the V gene TRBV29-1; TRBD2 matches at 9 bases. This CDR3 region has 16 residues. V shed 4 bases and J 5 bases; nucleotides not matched to a gene: 12. Looked up from germline, CDR1 is SQVTM and CDR2 is ANQGSEA.

This chain joins TRBV9 and TRBJ1-1; D is unclear. Germline V gives CDR1 SGDLS, CDR2 YYNGEE. The V gene lost 3 bases and the J gene lost 2 bases, with 2 bases spanning the gap. The CDR3 loop spans 11 amino acids. This CDR3 is CASSDNTEAFF. The CDR3 coding sequence is TGTGCCAGCAGCGATAACACTGAAGCTTTCTTT.

The genes are TRBV10-2 and TRBJ2-7, with D possibly being TRBD1 (5 bases). This CDR3 has 12 residues. The germline CDR1 and CDR2 sequences are WSHSY and SAAADI. With 4 bases removed from V and 3 bases from J, the gap between germline ends came to 7 bases. CDR3 residues: CASSGDSYEQYF. DNA for the CDR3: TGCGCCAGCAGTGGTGACAGCTACGAGCAGTACTTC.

The rearrangement uses TRBV30 and TRBJ2-5; D possibly corresponds to TRBD1 (5 bases). V was cut by 3 bases and J by 2 bases, with 13 bases left in between. Germline CDR1 is GTSNPN and CDR2 is SVGIG (reference sequence). The CDR3 covers 14 residues. The CDR3 DNA follows: TGTGCCTGGAGGTATGATGGGGCTCAAGAGACCCAGTACTTC. Translation: CAWRYDGAQETQYF.

The chain uses TRBV27 and TRBJ1-1; no definite D call. The germline V gene has CDR1 MNHEY and CDR2 SMNVEV (reference sequence). Trimming shortened V by 8 bases and J by 11 bases, and 15 bases separated the two germline ends. The CDR3 covers 11 residues. The CDR3 DNA follows: TGTGCCAGCTTGTCGGGAATGCGGGCTTTCTTT. This gives the protein CASLSGMRAFF.

The chain couples TRBV4-1 to TRBJ2-7; D is uncertain. V lost 0 bases and J lost 3, with 12 bases in between. Germline CDR1 reads MGHRA; CDR2 reads YSYEKL. The CDR3 runs 15 residues. The CDR3 is CASSQDTNSYYEQYF. CDR3 DNA: TGCGCCAGCAGCCAAGATACGAACAGCTACTACGAGCAGTACTTC.

This clone has a handful of counts. This rearrangement joins TRBV29-1 to TRBJ2-1; 7 positions agree with TRBD1. J was trimmed by 8 bases and V by 6 bases; bases with no gene match: 4. Germline loops: CDR1 SQVTM, CDR2 ANQGSEA. This CDR3 is built from 11 residues. The CDR3 DNA reads TGCAGCGTCGACAGGGACCATGAGCAGTTCTTC. This gives the protein CSVDRDHEQFF.

The V gene is TRBV13, the J gene TRBJ2-7; 8 positions match TRBD1. V shed 3 bases and J 6 bases; nucleotides not matched to a gene: 7. Germline lookup yields CDR1 PRHDT and CDR2 FYEKMQ (reference sequence). This CDR3 is 14 amino acids long. CDR3 sequence: CASSFSQGAGEQYF. As DNA, the CDR3 is TGTGCCAGCAGCTTCTCCCAGGGGGCAGGCGAGCAGTACTTC. Full variable domain (remainder filled in from reference TRBV13 and TRBJ2-7): AAGVIQSPRHLIKEKRETATLKCYPIPRHDTVYWYQQGPGQDPQFLISFYEKMQSDKGSIPDRFSAQQFSDYHSELNMSSLELGDSALYFCASSFSQGAGEQYFGPGTRLTVT.

A few counts support this clone. The V and J genes are TRBV27 and TRBJ2-3, with a possible D match to TRBD2 (5 bases). Germline V lookup: CDR1 MNHEY, CDR2 SMNVEV (reference sequence). V was cut by 5 bases and J by 0 bases, with 6 bases left in between. The CDR3 loop spans 13 amino acids. The CDR3 DNA reads as TGTGCCAGCAGTCGACTAAGCACAGATACGCAGTATTTT. Translation gives CASSRLSTDTQYF.

The gene calls are TRBV2 and TRBJ1-4, with 10 bases matching TRBD1. The germline gives CDR1 SNHLY, CDR2 FYNNEI. J lost 8 bases, V lost 8 bases, and 11 bases had no gene match. The CDR3 totals 15 residues. The CDR3 region is CASRKGQGMEEKLFF. The CDR3 nucleotides are TGTGCCAGCCGGAAGGGACAGGGGATGGAGGAAAAACTGTTTTTT.

The chain uses TRBV7-8 and TRBJ1-5; maybe TRBD1 (5 bases). Germline CDR1 SGHVS, CDR2 FQNEAQ. This CDR3 region has 15 residues. V gave up 5 bases and J gave up 0 bases, with 11 bases separating them. CDR3 sequence: CASSKGHFSNQPQHF. The CDR3 bases are TGTGCCAGCAGCAAAGGACACTTTAGCAATCAGCCCCAGCATTTT.

V is TRBV30 and J is TRBJ2-2; D is possibly TRBD1 (6 bases). This CDR3 is 17 amino acids long. Germline values: CDR1 GTSNPN, CDR2 SVGIG (reference sequence). Trimming stripped 3 bases from V and 7 bases from J, with 24 bases between. The CDR3 here is CAWRGTWGPRGNGELFF. CDR3 sequence (DNA): TGTGCCTGGAGAGGAACCTGGGGGCCACGGGGTAACGGGGAGCTGTTTTTT.

The chain employs TRBV27 and TRBJ2-5, with D possibly matching TRBD2 (6 bases). Germline-derived CDR1 and CDR2 are MNHEY and SMNVEV (reference sequence). Trimming took 1 base from V and 4 from J, leaving 13 bases between them. The CDR3 contains 15 residues. The CDR3: CASSLLGQGGETQYF. The CDR3 DNA reads TGTGCCAGCAGTTTATTGGGGCAGGGAGGAGAGACCCAGTACTTC.

V usage is TRBV11-2 and J usage is TRBJ2-3, with D perhaps TRBD1 (8 bases). The CDR3 totals 15 residues. Germline lookup yields CDR1 SGHAT and CDR2 FQNNGV. With 2 bases removed from V and 5 bases from J, the gap between germline ends came to 14 bases. The DNA for the CDR3 is TGTGCCAGCAGCTTATATCACAGGGGGGGAGATACGCAGTATTTT. This sequence encodes CASSLYHRGGDTQYF.

The chain uses TRBV13 and TRBJ2-3, with 7 bases that match TRBD2. The CDR3 has 16 residues. Germline V gene data show CDR1 as PRHDT and CDR2 as FYEKMQ (reference sequence). Unmatched junction bases numbered 7, after V lost 4 bases and J lost 0 bases. The CDR3 protein is CASSWNGGRSTDTQYF. In DNA, the CDR3 is TGTGCCAGCAGCTGGAACGGGGGGAGAAGCACAGATACGCAGTATTTT.

The chain combines TRBV27 with TRBJ2-7; D remains ambiguous. There are 15 residues in the CDR3. CDR1 is MNHEY and CDR2 is SMNVEV in the germline V gene (reference sequence). V shed 7 bases and J shed 5 bases, with 21 bases lying between them. CDR3 region: CASNPIGHKMDEQYF. The CDR3 nucleotides read TGTGCCAGCAACCCTATTGGTCACAAAATGGACGAGCAGTACTTC.

The chain joins TRBV19 to TRBJ1-2; D gene unclear. Trimming left V 5 bases short and J 3 bases short, with 13 bases between. The CDR3 is 14 residues long. CDR1 is LNHDA, CDR2 SQIVND, per germline (reference sequence). The CDR3 spells CASSPSGVYYGYTF. In DNA form, the CDR3 reads TGTGCCAGTAGTCCCTCCGGGGTCTACTATGGCTACACCTTC.

This clone was observed a few times. This rearrangement joins TRBV27 to TRBJ2-7; 13 bases line up with TRBD2. The CDR3 contains 12 residues. Trimming cost V 10 bases and J 4 bases; bases outside gene matches: 1. Germline V CDR1 and CDR2: MNHEY, SMNVEV (reference sequence). The CDR3, as DNA: TGTGCCACGGGACTAGCGGGATACGAGCAGTACTTC. Protein: CATGLAGYEQYF.

The rearrangement uses TRBV4-1 and TRBJ1-5; TRBD1 matches 7 bases. J gave up 5 bases and V 4 bases, and 2 bases lay outside the gene matches. This CDR3 comprises 13 residues. CDR1 MGHRA and CDR2 YSYEKL come from the germline V gene. The CDR3: CASSRTGDQPQHF. CDR3 coding DNA: TGCGCCAGCAGCCGTACAGGGGATCAGCCCCAGCATTTT.

The chain employs TRBV5-6 and TRBJ1-1, with TRBD1 identical over 8 bases. V trimming: 5 bases; J trimming: 4 bases; junction bases outside the gene matches: 13. Germline assignment: CDR1 SGHDT and CDR2 YYEEEE. CDR3 length: 16 amino acids. The CDR3 nucleotides read TGTGCCAGCAGGACAGGGGTGGCCTTTCCCAGCACTGAAGCTTTCTTT. As protein: CASRTGVAFPSTEAFF.

The rearrangement uses TRBV4-3 and TRBJ1-1; D gene uncertain. The V end was cut by 1 base, the J end by 6 bases, with 9 bases between. CDR3 length equals 13 residues. Looked up from germline, CDR1 is LGHNA and CDR2 is YSLEER. The CDR3 is CASSQGRGSEAFF. DNA of the CDR3: TGCGCCAGCAGCCAAGGACGCGGCTCTGAAGCTTTCTTT.

The J gene is TRBJ2-1, the V gene TRBV9; D is unclear. Germline V gene data show CDR1 as SGDLS and CDR2 as YYNGEE. The CDR3 totals 14 residues. Trimming shortened V by 0 bases and J by 5 bases, and 9 bases separated the two germline ends. The CDR3 sequence is CASSVDGIHNEQFF. The CDR3 DNA sequence: TGTGCCAGCAGCGTAGATGGGATCCACAATGAGCAGTTCTTC.